This is a list of T cell receptor beta chains from one sample in a study of cytomegalovirus exposure and HLA in healthy donors. Measured with immunoSEQ multiplex PCR; TCRdb has only the in-frame clones, and not every one. Of around 160,000 clones in the sample, 68% were seen once. The sample consisted of PBMCs. All receptors derive from a man aged 50 or older in good health and CMV-seronegative. Both conserved end residues are part of each CDR3. D genes are given only for firm matches. Expanded clones are given a class, and other clones once, few, many or no size at all.

d_call | j_call | v_call | clone_size | cdr3_aa | cdr3_nt
TRBD1 | TRBJ1-1 | TRBV4-3 | - | CASSQEGGQGIEAFF | TGCGCCAGCAGCCAAGAAGGGGGACAGGGGATAGAAGCTTTCTTT
TRBD1 | TRBJ1-5 | TRBV6-1 | few | CASKRTGLNQPQHF | TGTGCCAGCAAACGGACAGGCCTTAATCAGCCCCAGCATTTT
- | TRBJ2-5 | TRBV5-1 | - | CASSLGYRGETQYF | TGCGCCAGCAGCTTGGGGTATAGGGGGGAGACCCAGTACTTC
TRBD2 | TRBJ2-7 | TRBV7-2 | few | CASSSQGGLAGANSYEQYF | TGTGCCAGCAGCTCCCAGGGTGGACTAGCGGGGGCCAACTCCTACGAGCAGTACTTC
TRBD1 | TRBJ1-1 | TRBV18 | - | CASSGQGSPKNTEAFF | TGTGCCAGCTCAGGACAGGGTTCCCCTAAGAACACTGAAGCTTTCTTT
TRBD1 | TRBJ2-7 | TRBV11-3 | - | CASSKGGGQGAYEQYF | TGTGCCAGCAGCAAAGGTGGAGGGCAGGGGGCGTACGAGCAGTACTTC
TRBD1 | TRBJ2-3 | TRBV11-3 | - | CASSLGTGVADTQYF | TGTGCCAGCAGCTTAGGGACAGGGGTCGCAGATACGCAGTATTTT
TRBD1 | TRBJ1-6 | TRBV6-1 | - | CASRGTVYNSPLHF | TGTGCCAGCAGAGGGACAGTCTATAATTCACCCCTCCACTTT
- | TRBJ1-5 | TRBV2 | few | CASSEVRGDQPQHF | TGTGCCAGCAGTGAAGTCAGGGGAGATCAGCCCCAGCATTTT
- | TRBJ2-1 | TRBV7-9 | once | CASSSLEEQFF | TGTGCCAGCAGCTCATTGGAGGAGCAGTTCTTC
- | TRBJ1-4 | TRBV14 | - | CASSLGLGQRHEKLFF | TGTGCCAGCAGCCTCGGCCTCGGACAGCGACATGAAAAACTGTTTTTT
- | TRBJ1-3 | TRBV19 | - | CASSIDTGNTIYF | TGTGCCAGTAGTATCGACACTGGAAACACCATATATTTT
- | TRBJ2-1 | TRBV5-1 | - | CASSPGTYPYNEQFF | TGCGCCAGCAGCCCCGGGACATATCCTTACAATGAGCAGTTCTTC
- | TRBJ2-3 | TRBV12-5 | - | CASGAPGHPTDTQYF | TGTGCTAGTGGTGCGCCGGGACACCCCACAGATACGCAGTATTTT
- | TRBJ1-2 | TRBV19 | - | CASSIGQTYGYTF | TGTGCCAGTAGTATAGGACAGACCTATGGCTACACCTTC
TRBD1 | TRBJ1-1 | TRBV19 | once | CASSLSTGGGTEAFF | TGTGCCAGTAGTCTCTCGACAGGGGGCGGGACTGAAGCTTTCTTT
TRBD1 | TRBJ2-2 | TRBV6-1 | - | CASAMGQGDTGELFF | TGTGCCAGCGCCATGGGGCAGGGGGACACCGGGGAGCTGTTTTTT
- | TRBJ2-7 | TRBV25-1 | - | CASSESQGYEQYF | TGTGCCAGCAGTGAATCACAGGGCTACGAGCAGTACTTC
TRBD1 | TRBJ1-3 | TRBV2 | few | CASRGQGSSGNTIYF | TGTGCCAGCAGGGGACAGGGGAGTTCTGGAAACACCATATATTTT
TRBD1 | TRBJ1-6 | TRBV28 | - | CASSWGQGNSPLHF | TGTGCCAGCAGTTGGGGACAGGGGAATTCACCCCTCCACTTT
TRBD1 | TRBJ1-5 | TRBV9 | - | CASSGGPGTGKPQHF | TGTGCCAGCAGCGGCGGTCCTGGGACAGGAAAGCCCCAGCATTTT
- | TRBJ1-6 | TRBV7-3 | - | CASSLSGDPYNSPLHF | TGTGCCAGCAGCTTAAGCGGGGACCCCTATAATTCACCCCTCCACTTT
TRBD2 | TRBJ2-3 | TRBV11-3 | - | CASSLGVGGAADTQYF | TGTGCCAGCAGCTTAGGGGTCGGGGGGGCAGCAGATACGCAGTATTTT
TRBD1 | TRBJ2-7 | TRBV29-1 | few | CSVRTGRYEQYF | TGCAGCGTGCGGACAGGGCGCTACGAGCAGTACTTC
- | TRBJ2-2 | TRBV7-2 | - | CASSSLDMWAGELFF | TGTGCCAGCAGCTCCCTGGACATGTGGGCCGGGGAGCTGTTTTTT
- | TRBJ2-1 | TRBV18 | - | CASSPNAIFGEQFF | TGTGCCAGCTCACCGAACGCTATTTTTGGTGAGCAGTTCTTC
TRBD2 | TRBJ2-3 | TRBV9 | - | CASSVGVSGGYTDTQYF | TGTGCCAGCAGCGTAGGGGTTAGCGGGGGATACACAGATACGCAGTATTTT
TRBD1 | TRBJ2-7 | TRBV11-3 | - | CASSHQTGTGGTYEQYF | TGTGCCAGCAGCCACCAAACTGGGACAGGGGGCACCTACGAGCAGTACTTC
TRBD1 | TRBJ2-3 | TRBV5-1 | - | CASSLAGTGGRTDTQYF | TGCGCCAGCAGCTTGGCGGGGACAGGGGGCAGGACAGATACGCAGTATTTT
- | TRBJ1-1 | TRBV5-4 | - | CASRNESGTEAFF | TGTGCCAGCAGAAATGAGAGTGGCACTGAAGCTTTCTTT
- | TRBJ1-1 | TRBV18 | few | CASSPGQGQNTEAFF | TGTGCCAGCTCACCAGGCCAGGGCCAGAACACTGAAGCTTTCTTT
TRBD1 | TRBJ2-7 | TRBV5-1 | - | CASRPGTGPSEQYF | TGCGCCAGCAGGCCAGGGACAGGGCCGAGCGAGCAGTACTTC
TRBD1 | TRBJ1-2 | TRBV6-1 | - | CASSAETGAHYGYTF | TGTGCCAGCAGTGCCGAGACAGGGGCCCACTATGGCTACACCTTC
- | TRBJ1-6 | TRBV7-3 | - | CASSPRAGYNSPLHF | TGTGCCAGCAGCCCGCGTGCGGGGTATAATTCACCCCTCCACTTT
TRBD2 | TRBJ2-7 | TRBV25-1 | - | CASSVGGVPYEQYF | TGTGCCAGCAGTGTGGGAGGGGTGCCCTACGAGCAGTACTTC
- | TRBJ1-3 | TRBV21-1 | - | CASSKDVGGAGNTIYF | TGTGCCAGCAGCAAAGACGTAGGGGGCGCCGGAAACACCATATATTTT
TRBD1 | TRBJ2-7 | TRBV4-1 | - | CASSQADRVSSYEQYF | TGCGCCAGCAGCCAGGCGGACAGGGTAAGCTCCTACGAGCAGTACTTC
- | TRBJ1-3 | TRBV7-9 | - | CASSPGQRMSSGNTIYF | TGTGCCAGCAGCCCAGGGCAACGGATGAGCTCTGGAAACACCATATATTTT
TRBD1 | TRBJ2-3 | TRBV27 | - | CASSRDRGLDTQYF | TGTGCCAGCAGTCGGGACAGGGGGTTGGATACGCAGTATTTT
- | TRBJ1-2 | TRBV19 | - | CASSIGGRYYGYTF | TGTGCCAGTAGTATCGGGGGGCGCTACTATGGCTACACCTTC
- | TRBJ2-7 | TRBV27 | - | CASSPGLKTYEQYF | TGTGCCAGCAGTCCGGGACTGAAGACTTACGAGCAGTACTTC
- | TRBJ2-7 | TRBV7-9 | - | CASSLAGQNYEQYF | TGTGCCAGCAGCTTAGCCGGACAGAATTACGAGCAGTACTTC
TRBD2 | TRBJ2-5 | TRBV5-1 | - | CASSFGTSGGAQETQYF | TGCGCCAGCAGCTTCGGGACTAGCGGGGGGGCTCAGGAGACCCAGTACTTC
TRBD1 | TRBJ1-1 | TRBV10-3 | - | CAISEFTGENTEAFF | TGTGCCATCAGTGAGTTCACAGGGGAGAATACTGAAGCTTTCTTT
- | TRBJ2-1 | TRBV20-1 | few | CSAPSPGGQFF | TGCAGTGCGCCCTCCCCCGGTGGGCAGTTCTTC
TRBD1 | TRBJ1-4 | TRBV5-1 | - | CASSLTQGGEKLFF | TGCGCCAGCAGCTTGACGCAGGGGGGTGAAAAACTGTTTTTT
- | TRBJ2-3 | TRBV5-1 | - | CASISTSGSSTDTQYF | TGCGCCAGCATCTCCACCTCTGGCAGTAGCACAGATACGCAGTATTTT
TRBD1 | TRBJ2-2 | TRBV28 | once | CASLTTGGPGELFF | TGTGCCAGCCTGACCACAGGGGGCCCCGGGGAGCTGTTTTTT
- | TRBJ1-2 | TRBV1 | - | CTSNGAQGKGYGYTF | TGCACCAGCAACGGGGCACAGGGGAAGGGCTATGGCTACACCTTC